This T cell receptor beta chain was captured by sequencing in a study of blood T cells in healthy people across ages. The CDR3 is 17 residues long. V shed 4 bases and J 6 bases; nucleotides not matched to a gene: 14. Germline V CDR1 and CDR2: SGHAT, FQNNGV. The second PCR ran 7 to 11 cycles with a sample-barcoded 5' primer and J-beta primers. TCRdb itself ran the 5' RACE reads through MiXCR, one entry per CDR3 protein. The sample has some 1.5 million distinct CDR3 sequences; 28% are singletons. Sequenced sample: blood. The chain uses TRBV11-2 and TRBJ2-1, with TRBD2 matching 8 bases. The TCR comes from a woman aged 25-40 years in good health. The CDR3 loop is CASSSDVRTSGSNEQFF. CDR3 in DNA: TGTGCCAGCAGCTCGGACGTTCGTACTAGCGGATCCAATGAGCAGTTCTTC.